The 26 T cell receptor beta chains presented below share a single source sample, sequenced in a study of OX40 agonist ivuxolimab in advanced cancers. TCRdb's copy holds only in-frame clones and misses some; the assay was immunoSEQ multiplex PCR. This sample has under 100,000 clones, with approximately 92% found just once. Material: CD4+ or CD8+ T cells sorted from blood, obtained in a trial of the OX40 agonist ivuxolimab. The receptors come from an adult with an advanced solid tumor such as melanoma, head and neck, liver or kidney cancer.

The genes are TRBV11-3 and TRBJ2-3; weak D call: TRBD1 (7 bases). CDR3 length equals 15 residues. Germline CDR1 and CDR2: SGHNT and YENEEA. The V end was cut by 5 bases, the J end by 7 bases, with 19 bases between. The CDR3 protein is CASSRDSQWDYTQYF. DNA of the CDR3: TGTGCCAGCAGCCGGGACAGCCAGTGGGACTATACGCAGTATTTT.

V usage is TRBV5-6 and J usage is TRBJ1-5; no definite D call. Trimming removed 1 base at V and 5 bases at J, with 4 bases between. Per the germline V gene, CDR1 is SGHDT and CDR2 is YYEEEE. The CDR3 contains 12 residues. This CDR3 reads CASSLFDQPQHF. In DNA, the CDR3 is TGTGCCAGCAGCTTGTTCGATCAGCCCCAGCATTTT.

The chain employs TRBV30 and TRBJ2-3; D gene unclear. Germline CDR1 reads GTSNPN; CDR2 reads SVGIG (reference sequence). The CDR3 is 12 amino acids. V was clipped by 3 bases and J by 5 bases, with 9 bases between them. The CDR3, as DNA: TGTGCCTGGAGCCACCAAGAAGATACGCAGTATTTT. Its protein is CAWSHQEDTQYF.

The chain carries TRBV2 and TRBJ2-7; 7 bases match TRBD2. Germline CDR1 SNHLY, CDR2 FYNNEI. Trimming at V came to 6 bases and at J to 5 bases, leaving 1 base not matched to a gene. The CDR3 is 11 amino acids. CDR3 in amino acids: CASRTSHEQYF. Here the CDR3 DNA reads TGTGCCAGCAGGACTAGCCACGAGCAGTACTTC.

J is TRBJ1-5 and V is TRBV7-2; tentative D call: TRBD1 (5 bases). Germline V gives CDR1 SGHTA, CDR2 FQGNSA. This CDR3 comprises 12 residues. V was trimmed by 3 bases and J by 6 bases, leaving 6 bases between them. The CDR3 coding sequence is TGTGCCAGCAGCTTGAGGGGTCAGCCCCAGCATTTT. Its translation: CASSLRGQPQHF.

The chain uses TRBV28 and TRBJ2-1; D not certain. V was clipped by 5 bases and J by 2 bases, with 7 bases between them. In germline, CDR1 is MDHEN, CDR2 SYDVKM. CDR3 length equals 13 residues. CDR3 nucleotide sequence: TGTGCCAGCAGTACGGTGACCTACAATGAGCAGTTCTTC. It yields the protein CASSTVTYNEQFF.

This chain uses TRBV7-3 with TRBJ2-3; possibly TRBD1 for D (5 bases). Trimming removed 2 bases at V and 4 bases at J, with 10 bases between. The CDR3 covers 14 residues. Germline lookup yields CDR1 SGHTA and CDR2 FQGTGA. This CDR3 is CASSLGALADTQYF. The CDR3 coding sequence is TGTGCCAGCAGCTTAGGGGCCCTGGCAGATACGCAGTATTTT.

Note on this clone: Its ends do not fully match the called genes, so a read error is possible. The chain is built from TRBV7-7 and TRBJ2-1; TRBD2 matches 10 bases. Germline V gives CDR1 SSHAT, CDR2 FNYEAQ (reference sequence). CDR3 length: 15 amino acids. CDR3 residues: CASSPLAGVDNEQFF. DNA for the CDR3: TGTGCTAGCAGCCCCCTAGCGGGGGTTGACAATGAGCAGTTCTTC.

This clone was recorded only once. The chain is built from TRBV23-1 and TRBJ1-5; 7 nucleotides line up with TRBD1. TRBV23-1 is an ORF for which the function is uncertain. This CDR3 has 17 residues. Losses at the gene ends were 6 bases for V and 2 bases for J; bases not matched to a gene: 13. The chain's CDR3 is CASSPQGGIEGNQPQHF. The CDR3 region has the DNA TGCGCCAGCAGCCCCCAGGGGGGAATTGAAGGCAATCAGCCCCAGCATTTT.

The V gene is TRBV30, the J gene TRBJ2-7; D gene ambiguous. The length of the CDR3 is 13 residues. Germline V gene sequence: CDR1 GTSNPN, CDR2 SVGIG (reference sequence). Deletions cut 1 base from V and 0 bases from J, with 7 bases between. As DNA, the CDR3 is TGTGCCTGGAGTGCGGACCTCTCCTACGAGCAGTACTTC. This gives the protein CAWSADLSYEQYF.

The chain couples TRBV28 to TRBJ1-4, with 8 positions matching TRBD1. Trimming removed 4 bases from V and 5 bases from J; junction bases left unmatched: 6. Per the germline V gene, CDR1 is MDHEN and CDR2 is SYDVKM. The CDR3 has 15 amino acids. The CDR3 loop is CASSSLDRVNEKLFF. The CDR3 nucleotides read TGTGCCAGCAGTTCTTTGGACAGGGTCAATGAAAAACTGTTTTTT.

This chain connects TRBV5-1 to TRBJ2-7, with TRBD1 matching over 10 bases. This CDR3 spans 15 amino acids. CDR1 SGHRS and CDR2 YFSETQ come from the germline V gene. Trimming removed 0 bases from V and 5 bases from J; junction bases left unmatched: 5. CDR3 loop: CASSLGGTGVHEQYF. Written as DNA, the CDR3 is TGCGCCAGCAGCTTGGGTGGGACAGGGGTCCACGAGCAGTACTTC.

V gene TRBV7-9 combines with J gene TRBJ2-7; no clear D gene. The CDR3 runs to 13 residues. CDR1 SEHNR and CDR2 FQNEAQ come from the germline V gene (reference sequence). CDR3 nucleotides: TGTGGGACGGACCTCCAGGACTCCTACGAGCAGTACTTC. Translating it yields CGTDLQDSYEQYF.

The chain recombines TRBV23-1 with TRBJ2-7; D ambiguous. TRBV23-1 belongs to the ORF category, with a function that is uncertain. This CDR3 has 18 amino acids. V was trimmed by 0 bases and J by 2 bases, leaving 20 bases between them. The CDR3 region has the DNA TGCGCCAGCAGTCAATCGATTCAGCGCGTAAGACTCACCTACGAGCAGTACTTC. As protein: CASSQSIQRVRLTYEQYF.

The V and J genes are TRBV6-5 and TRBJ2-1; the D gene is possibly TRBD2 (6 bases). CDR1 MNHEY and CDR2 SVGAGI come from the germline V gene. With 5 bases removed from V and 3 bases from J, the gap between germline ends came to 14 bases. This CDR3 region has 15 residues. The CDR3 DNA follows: TGTGCCAGCAGTCCAAGTCGGACTATCTACAATGAGCAGTTCTTC. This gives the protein CASSPSRTIYNEQFF.

CDR3 amino acids: CASSRRNVRDSPNYGYTF. In nucleotides, the CDR3 is TGTGCCAGCAGCCGCAGAAACGTCCGGGACAGCCCTAACTATGGCTACACCTTC. The chain carries TRBV7-6 and TRBJ1-2, with 7 nucleotides matching TRBD1. This CDR3 contains 18 residues. The germline V gene has CDR1 SGHVS and CDR2 FNYEAQ. J lost 0 bases, V lost 5 bases, and 15 bases had no gene match.

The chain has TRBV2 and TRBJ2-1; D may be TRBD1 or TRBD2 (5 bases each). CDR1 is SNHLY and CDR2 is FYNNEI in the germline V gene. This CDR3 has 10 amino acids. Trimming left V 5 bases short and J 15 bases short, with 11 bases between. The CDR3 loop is CASSTPGPFF. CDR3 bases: TGTGCCAGCAGTACACCGGGACCGTTCTTC.

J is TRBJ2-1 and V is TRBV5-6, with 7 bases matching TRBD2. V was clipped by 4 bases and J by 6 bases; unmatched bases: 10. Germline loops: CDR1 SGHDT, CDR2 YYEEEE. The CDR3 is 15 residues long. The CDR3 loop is CASSPGLAETNEQFF. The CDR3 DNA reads TGTGCCAGCAGCCCCGGGCTAGCGGAGACCAATGAGCAGTTCTTC.

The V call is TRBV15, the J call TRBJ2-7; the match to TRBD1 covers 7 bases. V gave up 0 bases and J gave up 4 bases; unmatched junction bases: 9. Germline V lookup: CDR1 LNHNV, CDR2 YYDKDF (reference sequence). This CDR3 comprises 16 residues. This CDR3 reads CATSRDRNRGLYEQYF. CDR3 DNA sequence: TGTGCCACCAGCAGAGATAGGAACAGGGGATTGTACGAGCAGTACTTC.

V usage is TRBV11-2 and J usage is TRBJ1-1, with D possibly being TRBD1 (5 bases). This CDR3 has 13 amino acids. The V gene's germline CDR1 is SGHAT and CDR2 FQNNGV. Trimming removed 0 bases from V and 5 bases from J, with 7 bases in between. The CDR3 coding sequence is TGTGCCAGCAGCTTAGACAGGGTGACTGAAGCTTTCTTT. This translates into CASSLDRVTEAFF.

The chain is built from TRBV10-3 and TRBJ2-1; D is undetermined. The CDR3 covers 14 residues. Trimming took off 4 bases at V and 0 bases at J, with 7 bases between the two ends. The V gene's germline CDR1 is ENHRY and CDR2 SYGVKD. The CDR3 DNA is TGTGCCATCAGTGGTGGCGGCTCCTACAATGAGCAGTTCTTC. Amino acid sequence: CAISGGGSYNEQFF.

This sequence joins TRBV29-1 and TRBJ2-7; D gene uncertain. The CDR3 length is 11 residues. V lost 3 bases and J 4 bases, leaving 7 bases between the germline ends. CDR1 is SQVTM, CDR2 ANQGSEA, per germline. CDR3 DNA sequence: TGCAGCGTTGATTACGGATACGAGCAGTACTTC. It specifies CSVDYGYEQYF.

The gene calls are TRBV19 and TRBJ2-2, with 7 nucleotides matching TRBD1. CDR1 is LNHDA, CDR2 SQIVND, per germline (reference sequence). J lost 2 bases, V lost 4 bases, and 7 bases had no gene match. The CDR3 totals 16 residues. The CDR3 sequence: CASSNRDSSNTGELFF. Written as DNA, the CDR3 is TGTGCCAGTAGTAACCGGGACAGCTCCAACACCGGGGAGCTGTTTTTT.

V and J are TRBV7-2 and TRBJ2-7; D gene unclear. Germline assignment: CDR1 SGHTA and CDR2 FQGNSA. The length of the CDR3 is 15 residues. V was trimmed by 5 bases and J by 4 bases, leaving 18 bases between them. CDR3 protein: CASSPSPNFAYEQYF. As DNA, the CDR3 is TGTGCCAGCAGCCCCTCCCCAAACTTCGCGTACGAGCAGTACTTC.

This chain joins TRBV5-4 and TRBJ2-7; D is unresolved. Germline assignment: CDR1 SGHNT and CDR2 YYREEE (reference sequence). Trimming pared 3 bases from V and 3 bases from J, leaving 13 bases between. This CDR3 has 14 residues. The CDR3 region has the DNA TGTGCCAGCAGCTCGCCCGGACGGAGCTACGAGCAGTACTTC. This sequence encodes CASSSPGRSYEQYF.

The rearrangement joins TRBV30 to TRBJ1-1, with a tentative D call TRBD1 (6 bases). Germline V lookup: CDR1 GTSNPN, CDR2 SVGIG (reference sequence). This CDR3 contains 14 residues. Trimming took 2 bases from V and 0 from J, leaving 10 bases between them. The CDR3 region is CAWSKYRVNTEAFF. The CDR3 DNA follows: TGTGCCTGGAGTAAATACAGGGTGAACACTGAAGCTTTCTTT.